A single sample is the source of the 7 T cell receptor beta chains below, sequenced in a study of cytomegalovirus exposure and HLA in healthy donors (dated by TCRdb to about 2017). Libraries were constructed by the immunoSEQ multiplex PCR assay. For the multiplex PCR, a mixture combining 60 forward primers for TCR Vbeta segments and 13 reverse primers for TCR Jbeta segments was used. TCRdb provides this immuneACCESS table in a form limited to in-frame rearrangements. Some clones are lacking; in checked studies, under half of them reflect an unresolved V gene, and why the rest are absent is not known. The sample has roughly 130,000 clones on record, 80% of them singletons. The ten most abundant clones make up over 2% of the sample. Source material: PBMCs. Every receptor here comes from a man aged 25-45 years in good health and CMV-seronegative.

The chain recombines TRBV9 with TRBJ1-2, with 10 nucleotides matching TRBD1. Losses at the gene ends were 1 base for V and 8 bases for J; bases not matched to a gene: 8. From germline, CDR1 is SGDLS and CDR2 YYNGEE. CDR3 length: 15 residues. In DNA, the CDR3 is TGTGCCAGCAGCGTAACCCGAGGGACAGGGGAGGGCTACACCTTC. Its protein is CASSVTRGTGEGYTF.

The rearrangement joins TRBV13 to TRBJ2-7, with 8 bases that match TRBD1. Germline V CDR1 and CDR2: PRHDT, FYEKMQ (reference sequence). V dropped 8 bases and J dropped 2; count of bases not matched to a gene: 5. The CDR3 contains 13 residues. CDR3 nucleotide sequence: TGTGCCAGCGGGACAGGAAACACCTACGAGCAGTACTTC. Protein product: CASGTGNTYEQYF.

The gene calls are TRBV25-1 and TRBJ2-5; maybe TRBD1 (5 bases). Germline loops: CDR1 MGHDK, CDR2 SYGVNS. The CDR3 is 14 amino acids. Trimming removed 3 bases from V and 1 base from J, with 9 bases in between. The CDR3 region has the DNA TGTGCCAGCAGTGACGACAGTTTCCAAGAGACCCAGTACTTC. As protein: CASSDDSFQETQYF.

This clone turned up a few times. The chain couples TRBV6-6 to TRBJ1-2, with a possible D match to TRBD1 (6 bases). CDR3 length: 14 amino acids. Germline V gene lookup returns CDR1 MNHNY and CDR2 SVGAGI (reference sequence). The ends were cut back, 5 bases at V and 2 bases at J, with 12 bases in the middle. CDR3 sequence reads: CASSQDRQNYGYTF. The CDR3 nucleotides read TGTGCCAGCAGTCAGGACAGACAGAACTATGGCTACACCTTC.

The CDR3 bases are TGCGCCAGCAGTCGAACCCTAGTAGGGACCCAGTACTTC. Residues: CASSRTLVGTQYF. This chain joins TRBV23-1 and TRBJ2-5; D call uncertain. TRBV23-1 carries the ORF label, with uncertain function. This CDR3 contains 13 residues. Trimming left V 4 bases short and J 7 bases short, with 13 bases between.

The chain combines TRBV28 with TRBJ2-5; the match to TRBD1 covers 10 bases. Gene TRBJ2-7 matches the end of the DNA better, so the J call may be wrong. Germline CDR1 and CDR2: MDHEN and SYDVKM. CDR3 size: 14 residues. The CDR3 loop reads CASSAGTGVYEQYF. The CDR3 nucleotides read TGTGCCAGCAGTGCCGGGACAGGGGTCTACGAGCAGTACTTC.

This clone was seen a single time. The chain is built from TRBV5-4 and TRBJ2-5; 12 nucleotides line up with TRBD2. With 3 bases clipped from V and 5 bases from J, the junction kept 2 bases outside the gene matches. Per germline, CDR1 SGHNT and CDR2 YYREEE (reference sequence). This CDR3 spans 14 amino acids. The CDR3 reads CASSSGLAGETQYF. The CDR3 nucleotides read TGTGCCAGCAGCTCGGGACTAGCGGGCGAGACCCAGTACTTC.